This T cell receptor (beta chain) is drawn from a study of OX40 agonist ivuxolimab in advanced cancers. Repertoires were generated with immunoSEQ multiplex PCR, while TCRdb's copy carries only in-frame clones and drops some. The table has approximately 69,000 clones, just over 85% seen once. Trimming stripped 1 base from V and 5 bases from J, with 2 bases between. Germline V lookup: CDR1 KGHSH, CDR2 LQKENI. This CDR3 spans 12 amino acids. The origin of this receptor is an adult with an advanced solid tumor such as melanoma, head and neck, liver or kidney cancer. This specimen was CD4+ or CD8+ T cells sorted from blood, taken in a trial of the OX40 agonist ivuxolimab. This chain connects TRBV18 to TRBJ2-2; D not resolved. The CDR3 DNA follows: TGTGCCAGCTCACCACTTACCGGGGAGCTGTTTTTT. Protein product: CASSPLTGELFF.